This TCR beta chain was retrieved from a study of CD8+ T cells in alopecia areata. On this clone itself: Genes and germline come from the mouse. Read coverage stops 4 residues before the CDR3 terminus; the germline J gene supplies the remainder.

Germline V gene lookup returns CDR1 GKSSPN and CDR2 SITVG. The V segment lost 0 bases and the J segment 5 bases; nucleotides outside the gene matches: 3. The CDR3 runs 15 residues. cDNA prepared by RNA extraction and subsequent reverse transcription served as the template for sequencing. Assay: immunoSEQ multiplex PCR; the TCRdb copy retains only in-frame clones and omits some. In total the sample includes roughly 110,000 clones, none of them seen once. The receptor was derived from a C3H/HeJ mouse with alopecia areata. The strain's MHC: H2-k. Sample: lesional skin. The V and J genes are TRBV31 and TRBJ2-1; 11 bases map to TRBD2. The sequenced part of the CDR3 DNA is TGTGCCTGGAGTCTACTGGGGGGGCGCCATGCT. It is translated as CAWSLLGGRHA. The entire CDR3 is CAWSLLGGRHAEQFF.